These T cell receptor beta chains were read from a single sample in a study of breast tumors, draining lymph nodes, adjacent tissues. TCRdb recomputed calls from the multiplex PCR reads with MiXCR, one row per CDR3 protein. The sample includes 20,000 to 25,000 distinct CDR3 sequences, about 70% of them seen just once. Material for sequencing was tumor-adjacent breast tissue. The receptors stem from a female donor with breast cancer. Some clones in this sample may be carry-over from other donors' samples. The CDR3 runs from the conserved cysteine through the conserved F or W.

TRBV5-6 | CASSPGGQISYEQYF
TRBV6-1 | CASREDGSYNSPLHF
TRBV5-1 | CASSLVVAGGNEQFF
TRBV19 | CASGKRYEQYF
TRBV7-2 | CASSLGGLAANEQFF
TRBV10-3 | CAIAPLAGSSGANVLTF
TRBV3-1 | CASSLRTGGGVETQYF
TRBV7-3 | CASSLTGVNSPLHF
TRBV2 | CASSVGRISTDTQYF
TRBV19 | CASSIRQGAVYGYTF
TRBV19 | CASSTGRHSGANVLTF
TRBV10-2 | CASSEGGRAGEQFF
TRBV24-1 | CATSSGRAPDTQYF
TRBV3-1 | CASSQEWSYGYTF